Below, 31 T cell receptor beta chains from the same sample are listed, as sequenced in a study of breast tumors, draining lymph nodes, adjacent tissues. TCRdb called the multiplex PCR reads again in MiXCR, with one record for every CDR3 protein. The profile covers 190,000 or so distinct CDR3 sequences, with approximately 33% appearing a single time and roughly 4.3% taken by the ten largest. Breast cancer patients provided tissue from their axillary draining lymph nodes. Specimen: axillary lymph node tissue. The receptors stem from a female donor with breast cancer. Some clones in this sample may be carry-over from other donors' samples.

The chain recombines TRBV20-1 with TRBJ1-4, with no clear D. V gave up 2 bases and J gave up 6 bases, with 22 bases separating them. The CDR3 covers 17 residues. Germline-derived CDR1 and CDR2 are DFQATT and SNEGSKA (reference sequence). CDR3 nucleotide sequence: TGCAGTGCTAGACGGGTAGCACTCCCCCACGCAGATGAAAAACTGTTTTTT. It translates to CSARRVALPHADEKLFF.

This clonotype has only a few counts. The V and J genes are TRBV6-1 and TRBJ1-5; D call uncertain. Deletions cut 5 bases from V and 0 bases from J, with 11 bases between. CDR1 is MNHNS, CDR2 SASEGT, per germline. This CDR3 is 15 amino acids long. DNA of the CDR3: TGTGCCAGCAGTCAACGCCCAGATAGCAATCAGCCCCAGCATTTT. Residues: CASSQRPDSNQPQHF.

In this sample, this clonotype turned up many times. The rearrangement links TRBV24-1 to TRBJ2-7; maybe TRBD2 (5 bases). Germline V gene data show CDR1 as KGHDR and CDR2 as SFDVKD. The germline V and J ends were trimmed by 6 bases and 10 bases, with 18 bases remaining between them. CDR3 length equals 13 residues. The CDR3 DNA is TGTGCCACCAGTAGAGGGCCCGAAGGCGTCCAGTACTTC. Amino acids: CATSRGPEGVQYF.

This clonotype was counted ten times or more. The rearrangement links TRBV5-5 to TRBJ2-7, with 7 bases lining up with TRBD2. This CDR3 contains 13 residues. Per germline, CDR1 SGHKS and CDR2 YYEKEE (reference sequence). J was trimmed by 6 bases and V by 4 bases; bases with no gene match: 7. CDR3 sequence: CASSLVGGSEQYF. CDR3 sequence (DNA): TGTGCCAGCAGCCTTGTGGGAGGGAGCGAGCAGTACTTC.

This clonotype was picked up many times. The chain employs TRBV12-3 or TRBV12-4 and TRBJ2-2, with 7 bases aligning to TRBD1. The CDR3 has 16 amino acids. V dropped 5 bases and J dropped 1; count of bases not matched to a gene: 7. CDR3: CASSLYRTGNTGELFF. The DNA of the CDR3 is TGTGCCAGCAGTCTCTACCGGACAGGGAACACCGGGGAGCTGTTTTTT.

This clonotype was found many times. The chain joins TRBV29-1 to TRBJ2-3, with 12 bases lining up with TRBD2. This CDR3 has 15 amino acids. Germline V gene sequence: CDR1 SQVTM, CDR2 ANQGSEA. After removal of 7 bases from V and 2 bases from J, the junction contained 7 bases not matched to a gene. The CDR3 protein is CSASGTSGFTDTQYF. CDR3 DNA sequence: TGCAGCGCCTCCGGGACTAGCGGGTTCACAGATACGCAGTATTTT.

In this sample, this clonotype turned up many times. This chain connects TRBV18 to TRBJ1-2; no clear D gene. CDR1 is KGHSH, CDR2 LQKENI, per germline. Trimming took off 2 bases at V and 3 bases at J, with 10 bases between the two ends. The CDR3 is 14 amino acids. CDR3 DNA: TGTGCCAGCTCACCAGACGGCTCCTACTATGGCTACACCTTC. It specifies CASSPDGSYYGYTF.

This clonotype was picked up many times. The gene calls are TRBV10-2 and TRBJ2-7, with D unresolved. This CDR3 is 14 amino acids long. From germline, CDR1 is WSHSY and CDR2 SAAADI. Trimming shortened V by 0 bases and J by 3 bases, and 9 bases separated the two germline ends. The chain's CDR3 is CASSESVKHYEQYF. As DNA, the CDR3 is TGCGCCAGCAGTGAGTCAGTTAAACACTACGAGCAGTACTTC.

V and J are TRBV20-1 and TRBJ1-4, with 12 bases aligning to TRBD1. The germline V gene encodes CDR1 DFQATT and CDR2 SNEGSKA (reference sequence). The CDR3 extends over 15 amino acids. V shed 5 bases and J 7 bases; nucleotides not matched to a gene: 8. The CDR3 reads CSAPRDRGPGEKLFF. CDR3 sequence (DNA): TGCAGTGCTCCCCGGGACAGGGGGCCAGGTGAAAAACTGTTTTTT.

This clonotype was found many times. The CDR3 reads CASSDVEKRGNQPQHF. As DNA, the CDR3 is TGTGCCAGCAGTGACGTTGAGAAACGGGGCAATCAGCCCCAGCATTTT. V and J are TRBV6-4 and TRBJ1-5; D remains unclear. Trimming stripped 2 bases from V and 2 bases from J, with 13 bases between. CDR3 length: 16 amino acids. Looked up from germline, CDR1 is MRHNA and CDR2 is SNTAGT.

The V gene is TRBV7-9, the J gene TRBJ1-5; 8 bases map to TRBD1. The CDR3 loop spans 16 amino acids. Looked up from germline, CDR1 is SEHNR and CDR2 is FQNEAQ (reference sequence). V shed 1 base and J 6 bases; nucleotides not matched to a gene: 8. The CDR3 DNA sequence: TGTGCCAGCAGCTTAGGGGTGGCAGGGGGCACTCAGCCCCAGCATTTT. Protein: CASSLGVAGGTQPQHF.

About this clonotype: A much larger clone differs by one base, so this may be a read error. The chain recombines TRBV3-1 with TRBJ2-2; possible D gene TRBD2, 5 bases. Germline V gene data show CDR1 as LGHDT and CDR2 as YNNKEL (reference sequence). CDR3 length equals 14 residues. The CDR3 DNA sequence: TGTGCCAGCAGCCAAGTCTTGGGTTCCGGGGAGCTGCTTTTT. Translating it yields CASSQVLGSGELLF.

This clonotype came up many times. This chain uses TRBV12-3 or TRBV12-4 with TRBJ2-5; 7 nucleotides line up with TRBD2. J was trimmed by 1 base and V by 0 bases; bases with no gene match: 5. There are 16 residues in the CDR3. As DNA, the CDR3 is TGTGCCAGCAGTTTAGCGTTCTCGGGGGGCCAAGAGACCCAGTACTTC. Its translation: CASSLAFSGGQETQYF.

This clonotype was detected ten times or more. The gene calls are TRBV20-1 and TRBJ1-1, with D possibly TRBD1 on 6 matching bases. This CDR3 comprises 15 residues. The ends were cut back, 3 bases at V and 3 bases at J, with 17 bases in the middle. Per germline, CDR1 DFQATT and CDR2 SNEGSKA (reference sequence). The CDR3 nucleotides read TGCAGTGCTAGGGCCCTGGACAGCCTCCACACTGAAGCTTTCTTT. Encoded protein: CSARALDSLHTEAFF.

Turning to this clonotype: At one boundary the junction diverges from the germline segment, which might be a read error. V gene TRBV29-1 combines with J gene TRBJ2-3; 10 bases fit TRBD1. CDR1 SQVTM and CDR2 ANQGSEA come from the germline V gene. The length of the CDR3 is 11 residues. The CDR3 protein is CSVDVFGTGEF. The CDR3, as DNA: TGCAGCGTTGATGTTTTTGGGACAGGGGAATTT.

In this sample, this clonotype turned up many times. This chain joins TRBV2 and TRBJ1-3; tentatively, D is TRBD1 (6 bases). Trimming removed 4 bases from V and 2 bases from J, with 12 bases in between. The CDR3 consists of 15 residues. Germline lookup yields CDR1 SNHLY and CDR2 FYNNEI. The CDR3 sequence is CASSVRAGAGNTIYF. The CDR3 coding sequence is TGTGCCAGCAGTGTTCGGGCAGGGGCTGGAAACACCATATATTTT. The full variable domain, rest sourced from reference TRBV2 and TRBJ1-3, is EPEVTQTPSHQVTQMGQEVILRCVPISNHLYFYWYRQILGQKVEFLVSFYNNEISEKSEIFDDQFSVERPDGSNFTLKIRSTKLEDSAMYFCASSVRAGAGNTIYFGEGSWLTVV.

The chain carries TRBV6-6 and TRBJ2-2, with TRBD1 identical over 8 bases. There are 15 residues in the CDR3. V was pared by 2 bases and J by 6 bases, with 5 bases of the junction left unmatched. Germline lookup yields CDR1 MNHNY and CDR2 SVGAGI (reference sequence). CDR3 in DNA: TGTGCCAGCAGTTACGGCAGGGGGCTGGCCGGGGAGCTGTTTTTT. Protein product: CASSYGRGLAGELFF.

Worth noting for this clonotype: Just one base apart from a much larger clone, this may be a read error. The gene calls are TRBV20-1 and TRBJ2-1; 8 positions match TRBD2. There are 16 residues in the CDR3. The V and J ends lost 3 bases and 5 bases, in that order; junction bases with no gene match: 12. CDR1 and CDR2 (germline): DFQATT, SNEGSKA (reference sequence). This CDR3 reads CSARRPMTSANNEQFF. The CDR3 DNA reads as TGCAGTGCTAGGAGGCCCATGACTAGCGCAAACAATGAGCAGTTCTTC.

The V call is TRBV6-4, the J call TRBJ1-4; TRBD1 is a possible D gene (6 bases). Germline V gene sequence: CDR1 MRHNA, CDR2 SNTAGT. The CDR3 sequence is 16 residues long. Trimming removed 3 bases from V and 7 bases from J, with 18 bases in between. The CDR3 here is CASSEEGGGEGEKLFF. The CDR3 DNA reads TGTGCCAGCAGTGAAGAGGGGGGGGGTGAGGGTGAAAAACTGTTTTTT.

This clonotype was detected a few times. J is TRBJ2-7 and V is TRBV10-1, with 11 bases that match TRBD2. CDR1 is WNHNN, CDR2 SYGVQD, per germline (reference sequence). V shed 2 bases and J 0 bases; nucleotides not matched to a gene: 21. The CDR3 consists of 22 residues. CDR3 nucleotide sequence: TGCGCCAGCAGTGAGCCCCCGCCCCCGGGACTAGCGGAGGGGGACCTCTCCTACGAGCAGTACTTC. The encoded protein is CASSEPPPPGLAEGDLSYEQYF.

V and J are TRBV24-1 and TRBJ2-2, with D possibly matching TRBD1 (5 bases). CDR3 length: 13 residues. Germline V gives CDR1 KGHDR, CDR2 SFDVKD. CDR3 sequence reads: CARKGANTGELFF. The CDR3 nucleotides are TGTGCTAGAAAAGGGGCGAACACCGGGGAGCTGTTTTTT.

This clonotype was seen at least ten times. The genes are TRBV6-1 and TRBJ1-5, with D maybe TRBD1 (6 bases). The CDR3 is 13 amino acids. CDR1 is MNHNS and CDR2 is SASEGT in the germline V gene. The V and J ends lost 3 bases and 5 bases respectively, with 8 bases between them. The CDR3 DNA follows: TGTGCCAGCAGTGAGGGGGCGCATCAGCCCCAGCATTTT. Protein sequence: CASSEGAHQPQHF.

This clonotype was recorded a few times. V is TRBV3-1 and J is TRBJ1-1; unclear D gene. V lost 3 bases, J lost 4 bases, and 15 bases lay in between. Per germline, CDR1 LGHDT and CDR2 YNNKEL (reference sequence). This CDR3 spans 15 amino acids. CDR3 coding DNA: TGTGCCAGCAGCCACCCCGGTCTCGAGGGCACTGAAGCTTTCTTT. Residues: CASSHPGLEGTEAFF.

This chain connects TRBV11-2 to TRBJ1-1, with D possibly matching TRBD1 (6 bases). Germline V gives CDR1 SGHAT, CDR2 FQNNGV. This CDR3 has 12 residues. Trimming stripped 5 bases from V and 4 bases from J, with 8 bases between. CDR3 amino acids: CASSTGFTEAFF. In DNA form, the CDR3 reads TGTGCCAGCAGCACAGGGTTCACTGAAGCTTTCTTT.

This chain connects TRBV5-4 to TRBJ2-7, with D tentatively TRBD1 (6 bases). This CDR3 contains 15 residues. The V gene lost 5 bases and the J gene lost 2 bases, with 17 bases spanning the gap. In germline, CDR1 is SGHNT, CDR2 YYREEE (reference sequence). The CDR3 loop reads CASSRDSGVPYEQYF. The CDR3 DNA follows: TGTGCCAGCAGTCGAGATTCAGGGGTTCCCTACGAGCAGTACTTC.

This clonotype has at least ten counts. The V and J genes are TRBV12-3 or TRBV12-4 and TRBJ1-5; 9 bases line up with TRBD1. The CDR3 length is 14 residues. The ends lost 4 bases at V and 7 bases at J; junction bases unmatched: 5. The CDR3 loop is CASSSTGGQQPQHF. CDR3 sequence (DNA): TGTGCCAGCAGTTCGACAGGGGGACAGCAGCCCCAGCATTTT.

The chain couples TRBV12-3 or TRBV12-4 to TRBJ2-7, with a weak D call TRBD2 (6 bases). V was trimmed by 4 bases and J by 3 bases, leaving 16 bases between them. The CDR3 is 15 residues long. The CDR3 reads CASSSGLGGGYEQYF. The CDR3 DNA reads as TGTGCCAGCAGTTCTGGACTGGGGGGTGGCTACGAGCAGTACTTC.

There are many counts of this clonotype. The V call is TRBV5-4, the J call TRBJ2-3, with D perhaps TRBD2 (5 bases). The CDR3 length is 14 residues. Germline V gene sequence: CDR1 SGHNT, CDR2 YYREEE (reference sequence). V was shortened by 2 bases and J by 4 bases, with 11 bases between the two germline ends. CDR3 nucleotide sequence: TGTGCCAGCAGCTTTCCGGGGAGCCCAGATACGCAGTATTTT. Translated, it gives CASSFPGSPDTQYF.

This sequence joins TRBV20-1 and TRBJ2-7, with TRBD2 identical over 14 bases. CDR1 and CDR2 from the germline V gene are DFQATT and SNEGSKA (reference sequence). CDR3 length: 15 residues. J gave up 1 base and V 5 bases, and 4 bases lay outside the gene matches. The CDR3 sequence: CSAPGLAGVSYEQYF. The CDR3 nucleotides read TGCAGTGCTCCGGGACTAGCGGGAGTGTCCTACGAGCAGTACTTC.

The rearrangement uses TRBV11-3 and TRBJ2-4; 9 bases align to TRBD2. This CDR3 region has 13 residues. CDR1 SGHNT and CDR2 YENEEA come from the germline V gene. With V trimmed by 3 bases and J by 7 bases, 1 base remained unmatched. The CDR3 DNA follows: TGTGCCAGCAGCTTTGCGGGGGGGAACATTCAGTACTTC. The encoded protein is CASSFAGGNIQYF.

The CDR3: CASGTGNQPQHF. The CDR3 nucleotides are TGTGCCAGCGGGACAGGCAATCAGCCCCAGCATTTT. The J gene is TRBJ1-5, the V gene TRBV2, with 7 bases fitting TRBD1. The CDR3 totals 12 residues. The J segment lost 2 bases and the V segment lost 8 bases, leaving 0 bases of the junction unmatched. CDR1 and CDR2 from the germline V gene are SNHLY and FYNNEI.